This entry features one TCR beta chain sequence. Its target is unknown. The sample originates from a study of graft-versus-host responses after intestinal transplantation. Study results and limitations: Marrow from the recipient contained GvH clones, some of which had appeared first in ileum or blood. Some patients had graft-donor T cell macrochimerism, and their allografts showed high graft-versus-host to host-versus-graft clonal ratios. Early post-transplant HvG declines showed an association with peak circulating GvH clone levels.

Generated by immunoSEQ multiplex PCR, the TCRdb table keeps only in-frame clones and is missing some. The sample has just under 85,000 clones, less than 95% seen once. The CDR3 runs to 13 residues. Trimming removed 5 bases at V and 4 bases at J, with 10 bases between. Germline lookup yields CDR1 SGHVS and CDR2 FNYEAQ. Sequenced here: unstimulated CD8+ T cells sorted from spleen or lymph node cells, sampled before transplant. The TCR was taken from a human donor who was the organ donor for an intestinal transplant. The genes are TRBV7-6 and TRBJ2-3, with D possibly matching TRBD2 (6 bases). DNA of the CDR3: TGTGCCAGCAGCCTGACTAGTTCAGATACGCAGTATTTT. It encodes CASSLTSSDTQYF.